By share of the sample, the clone carrying this TCR beta chain is medium-sized. The CDR3 is 14 residues long. This sample is drawn from a study of T cell clones after liver transplantation. Study overall: Timepoints were pre-transplant, pre-withdrawal, and after withdrawal was completed or failed.

Using immunoSEQ multiplex PCR, the repertoire was profiled, and TCRdb retains in-frame clones only, with some absent. The table shows 9,000 to 10,000 clones, with over 60% occurring only once. The chain has TRBV21-1 and TRBJ2-7; the D call in the table, TRBD2, was not verified against the DNA. TRBV21-1 is shown as a pseudogene. Sample: CD8+ T cells from blood, taken at the approximately 16-month timepoint. The source is a human patient who received a liver transplant. Some T cells may arise from the graft donor. For the CDR3, the DNA is TGTGCCAGCAGCAAACTAGCGGGGGCCTACGAGCAGTACGTC. This sequence encodes CASSKLAGAYEQYV.